This T cell receptor beta chain was recorded in a study of blood T cell repertoires in COVID-19 (dated by TCRdb to 2019 to 2021). For context, the study as a whole: Collaborator samples came from the United States, Italy and Spain and covered acute and convalescent phases of COVID-19. The prospective study material was composed of cDNA or gDNA derived from T cells, B-cell-depleted T cells, or PBMCs. The dataset comprised deeply sampled blood TCRbeta repertoires from subjects exposed to, actively infected with, or recovered from COVID-19. The repertoires were released in a freely available public database intended as a resource for research on the immune response to SARS-CoV-2. The samples were drawn from the first 160 participants of the ongoing ImmuneRACE study and from over 950 subjects provided by 6 global collaborators. The sample metadata nearly always contained a de-identified subject ID, COVID-19 status, age in years and sex. Where HLA class I and class II types were available, the types were taken from metadata supplied by the sample provider, not from assay-based typing. Overall study results and their limits: The amount of clinical and demographic metadata varied by source and participant and was provided uncurated.

The collaborating institutions used their own protocols to collect whole blood in K2EDTA tubes. For TCRbeta analysis, collaborator samples were shipped as frozen whole blood, as isolated PBMCs, or as DNA extracted from either sample type. TCRbeta CDR3 regions were amplified from genomic DNA by means of the immunoSEQ Assay, a bias-controlled multiplex PCR. Processing in the source paper ran as follows. The number of nucleated cells in each sample was estimated by amplification of reference gene primers within the assay. Sequence reads were collapsed and filtered to measure the absolute abundance of every unique TCRbeta CDR3 rearrangement. Productive Simpson clonality was computed per sample as the square root of Simpson's diversity index over productive rearrangements. TCRdb provides this immuneACCESS table in a form limited to in-frame rearrangements. Some clones are lacking; in checked studies, under half of them reflect an unresolved V gene, and why the rest are absent is not known. V and J calls plus clone size are reproduced from that table; the DNA served to infer D and trimming. A total of more than 65,000 clones appear in this sample, around 79% of them only once. The ten largest clones represent less than 40% of the sample.

Germline trimming amounts to 4 bases on V and 2 bases on J, with 5 as the count of junction bases outside the gene matches. Its CDR3 holds 15 amino acids, cysteine through phenylalanine. This entry keeps only the CDR3 DNA: 45 bases, framed from base 1. For CDR1 and CDR2, the germline V gene lists MNHEY and SVGAGI. This clone was seen a single time. The clone's antigen remains unknown. The sample holds no much larger clone one base away, and base qualities are not on file. The sequence came from a woman in her seventies with acute or convalescent COVID-19. The rearranged chain carries TRBV6-5 and TRBJ2-1; 7 middle bases align to TRBD2. The sequenced sample consisted of peripheral blood. The CDR3 reads as follows: CASSFLAGAYNEQFF. The DNA is as follows: TGTGCCAGCAGTTTTCTTGCGGGGGCCTACAATGAGCAGTTCTTC.